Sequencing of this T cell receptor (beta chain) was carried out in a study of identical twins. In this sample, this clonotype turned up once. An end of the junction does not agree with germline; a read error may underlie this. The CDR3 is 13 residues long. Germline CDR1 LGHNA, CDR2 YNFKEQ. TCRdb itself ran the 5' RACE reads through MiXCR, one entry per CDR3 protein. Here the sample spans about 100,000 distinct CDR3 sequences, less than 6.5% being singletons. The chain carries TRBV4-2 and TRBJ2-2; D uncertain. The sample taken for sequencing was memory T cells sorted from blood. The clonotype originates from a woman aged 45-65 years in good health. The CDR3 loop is CASTQYEHGELFF. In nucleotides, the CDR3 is TGTGCCAGCACCCAATACGAGCACGGGGAGCTGTTTTTT.